This record looks at one T cell receptor beta chain sequence and its context. This specimen belongs to a study of early T cells in non-severe SARS-CoV-2 infection. The TCR library protocol attached unique molecular identifiers to the individual cDNA molecules. MiXCR, applied by TCRdb to the 5' RACE reads, yields one record per CDR3 protein. This sample yields roughly 27,000 distinct CDR3 sequences, of which about 10% are seen a single time; roughly 13% belongs to the top ten. Germline V gene data show CDR1 as LGHNA and CDR2 as YNFKEQ. V lost 1 base to trimming and J lost 0 bases; unmatched junction nucleotides: 6. The length of the CDR3 is 18 residues.

V and J are TRBV4-2 and TRBJ1-5; TRBD1 aligns across 10 bases. This TCR was recovered from an adult who was a healthcare worker with PCR-confirmed SARS-CoV-2 infection or an uninfected control (not recorded which). The sample was whole blood. Here the CDR3 DNA reads TGTGCCAGCAGCCAAGTGACAGGGGGCGTATATAGCAATCAGCCCCAGCATTTT. Its protein product is CASSQVTGGVYSNQPQHF.